The rows below give T cell receptor beta chains drawn from one sample of a study of CD8+CD57+ T cells in acquired aplastic anemia. TCRdb independently ran MiXCR on the reads; one entry per CDR3 protein. The data contain some 210,000 distinct CDR3 sequences, over 55% of them singletons. The specimen was sorted CD4+, CD8+, or CD8+CD57+ T cells (not recorded which) from PBMCs. These TCRs come from a human donor in good health. CDR3s include the opening cysteine and the closing phenylalanine or tryptophan. The D gene is left open where the match is weak. Not every row has a clone size; where given, it reads once, few, many or a size class.

D,V,size,J,CDR3,DNA
-,TRBV29-1,many,TRBJ1-2,CSVEIWRNYGYTF,TGCAGCGTTGAAATATGGCGAAACTATGGCTACACCTTC
-,TRBV25-1,-,TRBJ2-1,CASSHLSHLRGFNEQFF,TGTGCCAGCAGCCACCTCAGTCACCTACGAGGGTTCAATGAGCAGTTCTTC
TRBD2,TRBV5-6,-,TRBJ2-3,CASSLSGSLTEADTQYF,TGTGCCAGCAGCCTTAGCGGGAGCCTAACTGAGGCAGATACGCAGTATTTT
-,TRBV7-9,-,TRBJ2-3,CASSSTLYTQYF,TGTGCCAGCAGCTCCACCCTGTATACGCAGTATTTT
TRBD2,TRBV5-1,once,TRBJ2-1,CASIAAAGGPGEQFF,TGCGCCAGCATCGCAGCAGCGGGAGGGCCAGGTGAGCAGTTCTTC
-,TRBV20-1,-,TRBJ1-5,CSALVGEGRSNQPQHF,TGCAGTGCTCTTGTCGGGGAGGGACGAAGCAATCAGCCCCAGCATTTT
-,TRBV5-1,once,TRBJ2-5,CASYRDTQETQYF,TGCGCCAGCTACCGGGACACCCAAGAGACCCAGTACTTC
TRBD1,TRBV20-1,many,TRBJ2-5,CSARPGTGWSETQYF,TGCAGTGCAAGACCCGGGACAGGGTGGTCAGAGACCCAGTACTTC
TRBD2,TRBV20-1,-,TRBJ2-5,CSAREGVFGLAGGTNQETQYF,TGCAGTGCTAGAGAGGGCGTCTTCGGACTAGCGGGGGGGACCAACCAAGAGACCCAGTACTTC
-,TRBV19,many,TRBJ2-1,CASSIGQLNEQFF,TGTGCCAGTAGTATAGGACAGCTAAATGAGCAGTTCTTC
-,TRBV7-2,-,TRBJ1-4,CASSSNPGEKLFF,TGTGCCAGCAGCTCCAACCCAGGTGAAAAACTGTTTTTT
TRBD1,TRBV7-9,-,TRBJ2-7,CASSSRGIEQYF,TGTGCCAGCAGTTCCAGGGGGATCGAGCAGTACTTC
-,TRBV24-1,-,TRBJ1-5,CATSDPPQPQHF,TGTGCCACCAGTGATCCGCCTCAGCCCCAGCATTTT
TRBD2,TRBV6-5,-,TRBJ2-3,CASSLAGLTDTQYF,TGTGCCAGCAGCTTAGCGGGACTCACAGATACGCAGTATTTT
TRBD1,TRBV5-1,-,TRBJ1-5,CASSLETGGDQPQHF,TGCGCCAGCAGCTTAGAGACAGGGGGCGATCAGCCCCAGCATTTT
-,TRBV2,many,TRBJ2-5,CASSDLRGYETQYF,TGTGCCAGCAGTGATCTCCGGGGGTACGAGACCCAGTACTTC
-,TRBV5-1,many,TRBJ2-2,CASSSPLDVGELFF,TGCGCCAGCAGCTCACCCCTAGATGTCGGGGAGCTGTTTTTT
-,TRBV29-1,-,TRBJ1-2,CSAQQGVYGYTF,TGCAGCGCCCAACAGGGAGTCTATGGCTACACCTTC
-,TRBV19,-,TRBJ1-1,CATHGTGGAEAFF,TGTGCCACCCACGGGACTGGGGGTGCTGAAGCTTTCTTT
-,TRBV11-2,many,TRBJ1-5,CASSLVWGSNQPQHF,TGTGCCAGCAGCTTAGTTTGGGGTAGCAATCAGCCCCAGCATTTT
-,TRBV4-1,many,TRBJ2-7,CASSQDLVEQYF,TGCGCCAGCAGCCAAGATCTTGTCGAGCAGTACTTC
-,TRBV20-1,-,TRBJ2-2,CSARDPRGNTGELFF,TGCAGTGCTAGAGATCCACGCGGCAACACCGGGGAGCTGTTTTTT
-,TRBV7-8,-,TRBJ1-1,CASSLGGTPEQGAFF,TGTGCCAGCAGCTTAGGTGGGACACCAGAACAGGGAGCTTTCTTT